What follows are 2 T cell receptor beta chains derived from one specimen sequenced in a study of radiotherapy plus CTLA-4 blockade in lung cancer. Only in-frame clones appear in the TCRdb table, and some are missing; sequencing was by immunoSEQ multiplex PCR. Among around 45,000 clones listed, roughly three quarters were seen once. Material: peripheral blood, obtained from a patient treated with radiotherapy plus ipilimumab. These TCRs come from a human donor with non-small cell lung cancer who had stable disease on radiotherapy plus ipilimumab.

The J gene is TRBJ1-4, the V gene TRBV11-2; no firm D call. The V end lost 1 base, the J end lost 2 bases, and 8 bases lay between the germline ends. Germline CDR1 is SGHAT and CDR2 is FQNNGV. The length of the CDR3 is 15 residues. The CDR3 DNA sequence: TGTGCCAGCAGCTTAGGCTTTAGTACTAATGAAAAACTGTTTTTT. Translated, it gives CASSLGFSTNEKLFF.

This clone turned up a few times. V usage is TRBV6-5 and J usage is TRBJ2-7; TRBD1 matches 9 bases. Germline values: CDR1 MNHEY, CDR2 SVGAGI. The CDR3 contains 15 residues. J was trimmed by 4 bases and V by 6 bases; bases with no gene match: 10. The CDR3 nucleotides read TGTGCCAGCAGCTCCACGACAGGGGGTGTTTACGAGCAGTACGTC. It is translated as CASSSTTGGVYEQYV.